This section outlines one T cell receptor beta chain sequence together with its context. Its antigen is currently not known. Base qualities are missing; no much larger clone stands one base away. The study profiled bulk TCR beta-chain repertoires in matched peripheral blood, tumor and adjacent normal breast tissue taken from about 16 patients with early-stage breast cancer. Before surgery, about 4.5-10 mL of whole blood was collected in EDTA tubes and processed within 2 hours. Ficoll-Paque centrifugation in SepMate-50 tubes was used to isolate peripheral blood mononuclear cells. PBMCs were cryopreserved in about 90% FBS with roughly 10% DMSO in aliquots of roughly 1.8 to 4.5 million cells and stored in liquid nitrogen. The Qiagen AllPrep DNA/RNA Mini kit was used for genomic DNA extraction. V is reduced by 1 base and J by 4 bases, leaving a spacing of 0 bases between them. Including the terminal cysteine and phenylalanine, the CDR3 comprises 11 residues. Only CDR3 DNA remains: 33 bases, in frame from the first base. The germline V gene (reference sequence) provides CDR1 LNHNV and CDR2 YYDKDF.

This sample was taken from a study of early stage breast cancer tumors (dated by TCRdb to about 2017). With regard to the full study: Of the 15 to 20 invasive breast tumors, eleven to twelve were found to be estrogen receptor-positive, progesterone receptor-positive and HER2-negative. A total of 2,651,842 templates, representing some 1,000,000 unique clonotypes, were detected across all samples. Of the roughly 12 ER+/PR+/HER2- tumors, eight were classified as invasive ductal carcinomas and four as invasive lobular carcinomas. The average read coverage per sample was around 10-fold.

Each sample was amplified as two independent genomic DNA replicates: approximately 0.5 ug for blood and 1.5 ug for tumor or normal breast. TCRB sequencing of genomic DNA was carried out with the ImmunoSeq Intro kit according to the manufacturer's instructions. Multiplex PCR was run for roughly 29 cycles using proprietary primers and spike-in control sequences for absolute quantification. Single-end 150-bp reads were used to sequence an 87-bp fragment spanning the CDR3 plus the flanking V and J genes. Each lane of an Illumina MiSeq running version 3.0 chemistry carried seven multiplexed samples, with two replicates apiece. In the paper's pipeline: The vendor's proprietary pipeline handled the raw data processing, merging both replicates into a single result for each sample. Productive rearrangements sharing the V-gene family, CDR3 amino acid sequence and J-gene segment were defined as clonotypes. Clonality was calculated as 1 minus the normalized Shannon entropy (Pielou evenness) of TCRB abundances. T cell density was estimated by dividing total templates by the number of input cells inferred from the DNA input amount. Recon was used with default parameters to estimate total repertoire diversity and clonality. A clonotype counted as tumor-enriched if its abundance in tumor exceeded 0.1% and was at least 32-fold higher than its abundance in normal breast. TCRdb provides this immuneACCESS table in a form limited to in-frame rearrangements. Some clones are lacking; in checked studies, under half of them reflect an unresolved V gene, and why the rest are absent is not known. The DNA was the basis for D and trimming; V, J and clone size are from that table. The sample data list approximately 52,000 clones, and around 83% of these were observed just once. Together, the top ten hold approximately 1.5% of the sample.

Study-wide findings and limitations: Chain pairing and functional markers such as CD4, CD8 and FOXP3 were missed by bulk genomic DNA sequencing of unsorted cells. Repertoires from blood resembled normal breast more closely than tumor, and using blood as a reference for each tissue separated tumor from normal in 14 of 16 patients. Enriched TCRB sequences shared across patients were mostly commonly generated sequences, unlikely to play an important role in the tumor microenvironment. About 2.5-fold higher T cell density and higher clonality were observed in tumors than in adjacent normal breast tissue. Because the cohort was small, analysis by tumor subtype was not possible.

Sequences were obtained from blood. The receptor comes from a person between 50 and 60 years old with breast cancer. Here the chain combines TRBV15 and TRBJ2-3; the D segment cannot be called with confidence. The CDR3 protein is CATSRADTQYF. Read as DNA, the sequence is TGTGCCACCAGCAGAGCAGATACGCAGTATTTT.